This T cell receptor beta chain was sequenced during a study of blood T cells in healthy people across ages (dated by TCRdb to about 2015). With regard to the full study: In model experiments, roughly one uniquely barcoded TCR beta cDNA molecule per two T cells was captured by template switching. To avoid experimental bias, donors of different ages were distributed randomly across sequencing lanes. Using the same blood draw, the study looked at two additional independent replicas of 1 million unique cDNA reads for two donors, one aged 18 to 29 and the other aged 80 or older. Donors were grouped into four age groups: young (average 16 years), middle-aged (around 39), aged (approximately 67) and long-lived (approximately 82). Using deep sequencing normalized with unique cDNA molecular identifiers, the study measured how TCR beta repertoire diversity changes with age. Results and caveats for the whole study, not just this receptor: Donor CMV infection status was unknown, potentially confounding age-related changes in expanded clonotypes. Estimates of total diversity from one million sequenced T cells were regarded as lower bounds and underestimates. As age increased, observed TCR beta diversity per million T cells dropped in a roughly linear way, and a significant reduction was already evident by age about 40. Compared with the aged group, the long-lived group had more naive CD4+ T cells, fewer expanded clones and increased TCR diversity, suggesting age selection. Bulk unsorted PBMC profiling prevented conclusive comparison of naive and antigen-experienced compartments. Observed TCR beta diversity correlated strongly with the percentage of naive T cells measured by flow cytometry.

Looking up the germline V gene (reference sequence) yields CDR1 MNHNY and CDR2 SVGAGI. Its CDR3 holds 12 amino acids, cysteine through phenylalanine. The kept DNA is CDR3 alone, 36 bases in frame from the first base. The junction carries 13 bases between V and J, which are trimmed by 9 bases and 4 bases respectively. The protocol used for the library was 5' RACE. The data were produced on an Illumina HiSeq 2500. A second about 7 to 11 cycle PCR used a sample-barcoded 5' primer and a J-beta primer mix. Each TCR beta cDNA molecule received a unique molecular identifier from a template-switch 5' adaptor carrying 12 random nucleotides. Each sample yielded at least 3 million CDR3-containing paired-end reads. All of the RNA was converted into first-strand cDNA using the Mint cDNA synthesis kit, with a TRBC-specific oligonucleotide serving as the primer. Following uracil-DNA glycosylase treatment, all cDNA underwent a first 18-cycle PCR with the universal primers M1SS and BC2_uni_R. The original methods were these. For normalization, 1 million high-quality reads were randomly selected from each sample, with every read carrying a distinct molecular identifier. Reads with shared molecular identifiers were discarded instead of being binned into consensus sequences. CDR3 identification, clonotype clustering and error correction used MiTCR with a Q25 quality threshold and the strictest error-elimination algorithm. A nonparametric unseen species model with Euler transformation was used to estimate lower-bound total TCR beta diversity. TCRdb cleaned the public reads at Q25 with fastp, built clones with MiXCR and kept in-frame beta chains. Entries that share a CDR3 protein sequence are merged under the most common genes and DNA. The V and J calls were determined by TCRdb, not by the authors. The sample records about 730,000 distinct CDR3 sequences, around 40% of which are singletons. The ten largest clones add up to 20% to 25% of the sample.

Donors were around 37 systemically healthy Caucasian individuals from Russia aged roughly 6 to 90 years. Approximately 11 milliliters of peripheral blood were drawn from each donor into EDTA-treated Vacutainer tubes. Ficoll-Paque density-gradient centrifugation was used to isolate PBMCs, with at least 6 million per sample. Trizol reagent was used to extract total RNA from the PBMCs, yielding at least 6 micrograms per sample. Naive CD45RAhigh/CD27high T cell percentages were measured by flow cytometry on a PBMC aliquot from every donor. This clonotype has ten or more counts. No antigen is known for it. The record has no base qualities; no much larger clone is one base away.

The receptor was isolated from a woman aged 60-70 years in good health. The sequence links TRBV6-6 to TRBJ2-7; no D gene can be assigned with confidence. The source material was blood. The CDR3 region has the sequence CASGPQLYEQYF. At the DNA level, the sequence is TGTGCCAGTGGTCCCCAACTTTACGAGCAGTACTTC.